These 15 T cell receptor beta chains originate from one sample sequenced in a study of blood T cell repertoires in COVID-19. The protocol was immunoSEQ multiplex PCR, while the TCRdb copy is restricted to in-frame clones and leaves out a portion. Seen here are 100,000 to 120,000 clones, about four fifths observed once, and the top ten hold approximately 9%. The sequenced sample consisted of peripheral blood. These receptors originate from a woman in her 70s with acute or convalescent COVID-19.

The chain couples TRBV6-5 to TRBJ2-7; TRBD1 matches 11 bases. The junction had 0 bases not matched to a gene; V was cut back by 2 bases and J by 3 bases. Germline V lookup: CDR1 MNHEY, CDR2 SVGAGI. This CDR3 region has 14 residues. This chain's CDR3 is CASSYGTGGYEQYF. The DNA of the CDR3 is TGTGCCAGCAGTTACGGGACAGGGGGCTACGAGCAGTACTTC.

The genes are TRBV4-2 and TRBJ1-6; 7 bases are a match to TRBD1. The germline CDR1 and CDR2 sequences are LGHNA and YNFKEQ. V trimming: 4 bases; J trimming: 5 bases; junction bases outside the gene matches: 5. The CDR3 contains 15 residues. The DNA for the CDR3 is TGTGCCAGCAGCCTAGACGACAGGGATAATTCACCCCTCCACTTT. Protein sequence: CASSLDDRDNSPLHF.

This CDR3 reads CASSGQGAYGYTF. The DNA of the CDR3 is TGTGCCAGCAGCGGACAGGGGGCCTATGGCTACACCTTC. This chain links TRBV28 with TRBJ1-2; 11 bases map to TRBD1. The CDR3 length is 13 residues. Germline V gives CDR1 MDHEN, CDR2 SYDVKM. Trimming removed 6 bases from V and 4 bases from J; junction bases left unmatched: 1.

The V and J genes are TRBV9 and TRBJ2-1; perhaps TRBD1 as D (5 bases). The CDR3 is made up of 17 amino acids. Germline V gene lookup returns CDR1 SGDLS and CDR2 YYNGEE. Trimming stripped 4 bases from V and 1 base from J, with 18 bases between. CDR3 protein: CASSPVRQPGSYNEQFF. The DNA of the CDR3 is TGTGCCAGCAGCCCCGTTCGACAGCCTGGGTCCTACAATGAGCAGTTCTTC.

The rearrangement joins TRBV6-4 to TRBJ2-3; 7 positions match TRBD2. The CDR3 extends over 15 amino acids. Trimming at V came to 6 bases and at J to 0 bases, leaving 6 bases not matched to a gene. Germline V lookup: CDR1 MRHNA, CDR2 SNTAGT. In nucleotides, the CDR3 is TGTGCCAGCAGCCCCTTAGCGGGTAGCACAGATACGCAGTATTTT. This encodes CASSPLAGSTDTQYF.

The chain links TRBV5-7 to TRBJ1-2; 7 nucleotides line up with TRBD1. TRBV5-7 is reported as an ORF; its role is uncertain. The CDR3 is 14 residues long. The junction had 6 bases not matched to a gene; V was cut back by 1 base and J by 6 bases. The CDR3 is CASSLRRGRHGYTF. CDR3 coding DNA: TGTGCCAGCAGCTTGAGAAGGGGGCGGCATGGCTACACCTTC.

J is TRBJ1-2 and V is TRBV6-5, with D possibly TRBD1 on 5 matching bases. Germline V gene lookup returns CDR1 MNHEY and CDR2 SVGAGI. The V end was cut by 6 bases, the J end by 4 bases, with 15 bases between. The CDR3 is made up of 14 amino acids. This chain's CDR3 is CASSPRGTGYGYTF. The CDR3 bases are TGTGCCAGCAGCCCACGGGGGACGGGCTATGGCTACACCTTC.

V is TRBV4-3 and J is TRBJ2-1, with TRBD2 matching 10 bases. Germline values: CDR1 LGHNA, CDR2 YSLEER. There are 15 residues in the CDR3. The junction had 6 bases not matched to a gene; V was cut back by 0 bases and J by 10 bases. The CDR3 sequence: CASSQDLTSGNEQFF. The CDR3 bases are TGCGCCAGCAGCCAAGATCTAACTAGCGGGAACGAGCAGTTCTTC.

The gene calls are TRBV19 and TRBJ1-2; no clear D. Trimming cost V 0 bases and J 4 bases, with 12 bases left between them. The CDR3 has 15 amino acids. Germline CDR1 reads LNHDA; CDR2 reads SQIVND (reference sequence). The chain's CDR3 is CASSIDSAISYGYTF. CDR3 sequence (DNA): TGTGCCAGTAGTATAGATTCCGCTATCTCCTATGGCTACACCTTC.

The chain is built from TRBV27 and TRBJ2-7, with 8 bases lining up with TRBD1. The CDR3 covers 15 residues. Germline assignment: CDR1 MNHEY and CDR2 SMNVEV (reference sequence). Trimming cost V 6 bases and J 2 bases; bases outside gene matches: 9. The CDR3 coding sequence is TGTGCCAGCAGGCCCTTTGGGACAGGAGCCTACGAGCAGTACTTC. Residues: CASRPFGTGAYEQYF.

This clone occurred once. This sequence joins TRBV5-4 and TRBJ1-6, with a possible D match to TRBD1 (5 bases). V was trimmed by 0 bases and J by 10 bases, leaving 14 bases between them. The CDR3 is made up of 15 amino acids. CDR1 SGHNT and CDR2 YYREEE come from the germline V gene (reference sequence). This CDR3 reads CASSLGQSTGSPLHF. In nucleotides, the CDR3 is TGTGCCAGCAGCTTGGGACAGTCAACCGGGTCACCCCTCCACTTT.

The chain carries TRBV10-3 and TRBJ2-6; 7 bases are a match to TRBD2. The CDR3 contains 16 residues. Trimming took 0 bases from V and 1 from J; bases not matched to a gene: 0. Germline lookup yields CDR1 ENHRY and CDR2 SYGVKD. In DNA form, the CDR3 reads TGTGCCATCAGTGAGTCGCGGGGGTCTGGGGCCAACGTCCTGACTTTC. Protein product: CAISESRGSGANVLTF.

In its sample, this clone was seen once. This chain connects TRBV10-1 to TRBJ2-7; 8 bases fit TRBD2. The CDR3 has 15 residues. The germline gives CDR1 WNHNN, CDR2 SYGVQD (reference sequence). The V gene end was trimmed by 0 bases and the J gene end by 4 bases; junction bases not matched to a gene: 5. The CDR3 DNA reads TGCGCCAGCAGTGAGTCCGGCGGGGGGTTTTACGAGCAGTACTTC. Residues: CASSESGGGFYEQYF.

The chain has TRBV5-1 and TRBJ2-5; D may be TRBD2 (6 bases). The CDR3 sequence is 14 residues long. V was cut by 4 bases and J by 2 bases, with 12 bases left in between. The germline CDR1 and CDR2 sequences are SGHRS and YFSETQ. The CDR3 spells CASSQGTAQETQYF. CDR3 DNA sequence: TGCGCCAGCAGCCAAGGGACTGCACAAGAGACCCAGTACTTC.

The rearrangement joins TRBV5-5 to TRBJ2-6; TRBD2 matches 7 bases. J was trimmed by 0 bases and V by 4 bases; bases with no gene match: 10. The CDR3 is made up of 18 amino acids. From germline, CDR1 is SGHKS and CDR2 YYEKEE (reference sequence). The CDR3 loop is CASSPAGVAPSGANVLTF. The CDR3 coding sequence is TGTGCCAGCAGCCCCGCGGGGGTGGCCCCCTCTGGGGCCAACGTCCTGACTTTC.